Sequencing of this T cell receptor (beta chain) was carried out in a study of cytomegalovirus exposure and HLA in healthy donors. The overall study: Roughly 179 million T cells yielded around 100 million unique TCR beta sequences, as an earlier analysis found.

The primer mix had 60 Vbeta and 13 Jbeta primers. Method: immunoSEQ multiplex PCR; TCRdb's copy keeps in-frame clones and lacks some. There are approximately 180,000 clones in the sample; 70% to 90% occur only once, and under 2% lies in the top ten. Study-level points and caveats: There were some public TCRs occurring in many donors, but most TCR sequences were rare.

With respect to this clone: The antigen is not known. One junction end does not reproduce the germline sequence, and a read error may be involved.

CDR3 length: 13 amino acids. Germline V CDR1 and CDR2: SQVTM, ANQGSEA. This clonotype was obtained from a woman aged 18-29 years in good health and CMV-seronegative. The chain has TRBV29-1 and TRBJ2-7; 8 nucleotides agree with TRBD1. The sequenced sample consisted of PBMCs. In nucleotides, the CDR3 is TGCAGCGTGCAGGACAGGGACTCCTACGAGCAGTGCTTC. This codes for CSVQDRDSYEQCF.